This T cell receptor (beta chain) was sequenced in a study of T cell responses to AZD1222 COVID-19 vaccine. Whole-study context: Pooled samples include second doses given at about 4 or 12 weeks. Study observations and caveats: Clonal diversity may have been underestimated in mostly white British donors. Dominant at 160-218 and 743-854, vaccine-associated CD4 TCRs also spanned spike.

Here immunoSEQ multiplex PCR was the method, and the copy in TCRdb shows in-frame clones only, minus some. The table includes approximately 70,000 clones, 84% detected once. This clone showed up just once. Its specificity is unknown. Deletions cut 3 bases from V and 2 bases from J, with 14 bases between. Germline CDR1 is LNHDA and CDR2 is SQIVND (reference sequence). The CDR3 loop spans 16 amino acids. The TCR originated in an adult in good health. The chain is built from TRBV19 and TRBJ1-5; no clear D. Source: peripheral blood, taken on day 0 of AZD1222 vaccination. For the CDR3, the DNA is TGTGCCAGTAGTATTAGCGCAGGCGCTCGCAATCAGCCCCAGCATTTT. Protein product: CASSISAGARNQPQHF.